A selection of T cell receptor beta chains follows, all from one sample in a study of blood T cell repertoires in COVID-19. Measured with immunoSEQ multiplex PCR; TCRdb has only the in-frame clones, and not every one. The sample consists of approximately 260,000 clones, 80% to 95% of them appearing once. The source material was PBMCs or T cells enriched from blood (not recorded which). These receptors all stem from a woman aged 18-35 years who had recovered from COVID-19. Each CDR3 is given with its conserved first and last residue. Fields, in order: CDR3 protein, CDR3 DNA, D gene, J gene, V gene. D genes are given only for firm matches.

cdr3_aa: CASSLPTASREGEQYF
cdr3_nt: TGTGCCAGCAGTCTCCCGACCGCTAGCCGGGAGGGCGAGCAGTACTTC
d_call: TRBD2
j_call: TRBJ2-7
v_call: TRBV28

cdr3_aa: CASSLGGPGEQYF
cdr3_nt: TGTGCCAGCAGTTTAGGCGGGCCGGGCGAGCAGTACTTC
d_call: .
j_call: TRBJ2-7
v_call: TRBV28

cdr3_aa: CASTNRDYGYTF
cdr3_nt: TGTGCCAGCACCAACAGGGACTATGGCTACACCTTC
d_call: .
j_call: TRBJ1-2
v_call: TRBV28

cdr3_aa: CASSLTGGTEAFF
cdr3_nt: TGTGCCAGCAGCTTAACGGGGGGCACTGAAGCTTTCTTT
d_call: .
j_call: TRBJ1-1
v_call: TRBV7-9

cdr3_aa: CASSYSQGATEAFF
cdr3_nt: TGTGCCAGCAGTTACTCACAGGGGGCCACTGAAGCTTTCTTT
d_call: TRBD1
j_call: TRBJ1-1
v_call: TRBV6-5

cdr3_aa: CASSPSRESGYTF
cdr3_nt: TGCGCCAGCAGTCCCTCTAGGGAGTCTGGCTACACCTTC
d_call: .
j_call: TRBJ1-2
v_call: TRBV5-1

cdr3_aa: CASSERQGGIPNTEAFF
cdr3_nt: TGTGCCAGCAGCGAAAGACAGGGGGGGATCCCGAACACTGAAGCTTTCTTT
d_call: TRBD1
j_call: TRBJ1-1
v_call: TRBV7-9

cdr3_aa: CASSLVWGRANEQFF
cdr3_nt: TGTGCCAGCAGCTTAGTGTGGGGGAGGGCCAATGAGCAGTTCTTC
d_call: TRBD2
j_call: TRBJ2-1
v_call: TRBV7-2

cdr3_aa: CASSQDMGYGYTF
cdr3_nt: TGTGCCAGCAGCCAAGACATGGGCTATGGCTACACCTTC
d_call: .
j_call: TRBJ1-2
v_call: TRBV6-2/TRBV6-3

cdr3_aa: CAIRSRDTNTGELFF
cdr3_nt: TGTGCCATCAGGTCGCGGGATACTAACACCGGGGAGCTGTTTTTT
d_call: .
j_call: TRBJ2-2
v_call: TRBV10-3

cdr3_aa: CASSYDRARVYGYTF
cdr3_nt: TGTGCCAGCAGTTACGACAGGGCAAGAGTATATGGCTACACCTTC
d_call: TRBD1
j_call: TRBJ1-2
v_call: TRBV6-6

cdr3_aa: CASSQHDRGKNSPLHF
cdr3_nt: TGCGCCAGCAGCCAACACGACAGGGGGAAAAATTCACCCCTCCACTTT
d_call: TRBD1
j_call: TRBJ1-6
v_call: TRBV4-3

cdr3_aa: CATSRAGGSRDYGYTF
cdr3_nt: TGTGCCACCAGCAGGGCAGGGGGCTCTAGGGACTATGGCTACACCTTC
d_call: TRBD1
j_call: TRBJ1-2
v_call: TRBV15

cdr3_aa: CASRAGNYGYTF
cdr3_nt: TGTGCCAGCAGGGCAGGGAACTATGGCTACACCTTC
d_call: .
j_call: TRBJ1-2
v_call: TRBV27

cdr3_aa: CASRQGNTIYF
cdr3_nt: TGTGCCAGCAGACAGGGAAACACCATATATTTT
d_call: .
j_call: TRBJ1-3
v_call: TRBV6-5

cdr3_aa: CASSLYASGPSTDTQYF
cdr3_nt: TGTGCCAGCAGCTTATACGCTAGCGGACCCTCCACAGATACGCAGTATTTT
d_call: TRBD2
j_call: TRBJ2-3
v_call: TRBV7-3